This T cell receptor beta chain was retrieved from a study of cytomegalovirus exposure and HLA in healthy donors. This CDR3 spans 15 amino acids. In germline, CDR1 is SGHNT, CDR2 YENEEA. The V end lost 2 bases, the J end lost 3 bases, and 14 bases lay between the germline ends. For this clone: As yet, its antigen is unknown.

Healthy individuals who donated bone marrow served as the donors. Study results and caveats: Presence/absence analyses treated sequencing depth as roughly uniform across donors. Rarity characterized most TCR sequences, yet some public TCRs appeared in many donors.

Amplification used 60 Vbeta primers and 13 Jbeta primers. Data came from immunoSEQ multiplex PCR; TCRdb stores just in-frame clones and leaves some out. The profile shows under 150,000 clones, about two thirds of them singletons. The origin of this receptor is a woman aged 55-75 years in good health and CMV-seropositive. The sample consisted of PBMCs. V and J are TRBV11-3 and TRBJ2-7; tentatively, D is TRBD2 (6 bases). CDR3 bases: TGTGCCAGCAGCTTAACGGGGGACGGCAGCTACGAGCAGTACTTC. This encodes CASSLTGDGSYEQYF.